The 3 T cell receptor beta chains reported below all come from one sample, sequenced in a study of control samples from healthy donors and cancer patients. Libraries were prepared by immunoSEQ multiplex PCR; TCRdb keeps only in-frame clonotypes and omits some of them. The repertoire holds 75,000 to 95,000 clones, with more than 80% as singletons. The sequenced material came from blood. The origin of the receptors is a woman under 40 in good health.

The V call is TRBV28, the J call TRBJ2-7; tentatively, D is TRBD1 or TRBD2 (5 bases each). CDR3 size: 15 residues. From germline, CDR1 is MDHEN and CDR2 SYDVKM. V lost 4 bases to trimming and J lost 0 bases, with 13 bases between them. CDR3 residues: CASSSSGTDSYEQYF. CDR3 nucleotides: TGTGCCAGCAGTTCATCCGGGACGGACTCCTACGAGCAGTACTTC.

The chain couples TRBV7-9 to TRBJ1-4; no firm D call. The CDR3 has 14 amino acids. The V and J ends lost 3 bases and 4 bases respectively, with 9 bases between them. Germline V lookup: CDR1 SEHNR, CDR2 FQNEAQ (reference sequence). The CDR3 protein is CASSFRGLNEKLFF. The CDR3 DNA reads as TGTGCCAGCAGCTTCCGGGGTCTTAATGAAAAACTGTTTTTT.

V usage is TRBV6-2 or TRBV6-3 and J usage is TRBJ2-4, with D maybe TRBD2 (6 bases). Germline V lookup: CDR1 MNHEY, CDR2 SVGEGT. V was pared by 0 bases and J by 1 base, with 13 bases between. There are 17 residues in the CDR3. CDR3: CASSYSGGYGAKNIQYF. In DNA, the CDR3 is TGTGCCAGCAGTTACTCGGGAGGATATGGGGCCAAAAACATTCAGTACTTC.